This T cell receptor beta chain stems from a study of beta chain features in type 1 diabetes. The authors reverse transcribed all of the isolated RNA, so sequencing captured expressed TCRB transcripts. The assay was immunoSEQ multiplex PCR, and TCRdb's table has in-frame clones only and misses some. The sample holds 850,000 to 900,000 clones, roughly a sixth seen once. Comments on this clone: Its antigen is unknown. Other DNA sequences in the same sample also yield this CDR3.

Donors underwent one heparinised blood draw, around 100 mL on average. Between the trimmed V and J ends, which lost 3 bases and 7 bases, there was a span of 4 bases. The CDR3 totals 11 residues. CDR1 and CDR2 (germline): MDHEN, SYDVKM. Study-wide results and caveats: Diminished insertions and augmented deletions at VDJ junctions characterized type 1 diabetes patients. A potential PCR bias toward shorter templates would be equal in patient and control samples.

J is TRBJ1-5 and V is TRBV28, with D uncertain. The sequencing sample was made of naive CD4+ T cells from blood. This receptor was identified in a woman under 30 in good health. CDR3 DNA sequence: TGTGCCAGCAGTTTTGGACAGCCCCAGCATTTT. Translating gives CASSFGQPQHF.